This T cell receptor beta chain stems from a study of identifying expanded T cells in peripheral blood. Losses at the gene ends were 8 bases for V and 2 bases for J; bases not matched to a gene: 3. Per the germline V gene, CDR1 is PRHDT and CDR2 is FYEKMQ (reference sequence). This CDR3 region has 13 residues. Study-wide results and limits: Differentially abundant clones: roughly 1.2 between replicates, about 16 at approximately two weeks, 19 to 20 at four. Across healthy donors, higher total template counts meant significantly greater roughly two-week count variance.

Collection occurred without any documented infections or immune events in donors. Assay: immunoSEQ multiplex PCR; the TCRdb copy retains only in-frame clones and omits some. The repertoire consists of roughly 100,000 clones, with about 91% occurring once and the leading ten covering roughly 13%. A word on this clone: No antigen is known for it.

The receptor was derived from a person aged 18 to 75 in good health. The chain carries TRBV13 and TRBJ1-5; 7 bases agree with TRBD1. Sequencing input: blood. CDR3 in DNA: TGTGCCAGCGCAGACAGGGGCAATCAGCCCCAGCATTTT. Amino acids: CASADRGNQPQHF. Variable domain in full (rest from reference TRBV13 and TRBJ1-5): AAGVIQSPRHLIKEKRETATLKCYPIPRHDTVYWYQQGPGQDPQFLISFYEKMQSDKGSIPDRFSAQQFSDYHSELNMSSLELGDSALYFCASADRGNQPQHFGDGTRLSIL.